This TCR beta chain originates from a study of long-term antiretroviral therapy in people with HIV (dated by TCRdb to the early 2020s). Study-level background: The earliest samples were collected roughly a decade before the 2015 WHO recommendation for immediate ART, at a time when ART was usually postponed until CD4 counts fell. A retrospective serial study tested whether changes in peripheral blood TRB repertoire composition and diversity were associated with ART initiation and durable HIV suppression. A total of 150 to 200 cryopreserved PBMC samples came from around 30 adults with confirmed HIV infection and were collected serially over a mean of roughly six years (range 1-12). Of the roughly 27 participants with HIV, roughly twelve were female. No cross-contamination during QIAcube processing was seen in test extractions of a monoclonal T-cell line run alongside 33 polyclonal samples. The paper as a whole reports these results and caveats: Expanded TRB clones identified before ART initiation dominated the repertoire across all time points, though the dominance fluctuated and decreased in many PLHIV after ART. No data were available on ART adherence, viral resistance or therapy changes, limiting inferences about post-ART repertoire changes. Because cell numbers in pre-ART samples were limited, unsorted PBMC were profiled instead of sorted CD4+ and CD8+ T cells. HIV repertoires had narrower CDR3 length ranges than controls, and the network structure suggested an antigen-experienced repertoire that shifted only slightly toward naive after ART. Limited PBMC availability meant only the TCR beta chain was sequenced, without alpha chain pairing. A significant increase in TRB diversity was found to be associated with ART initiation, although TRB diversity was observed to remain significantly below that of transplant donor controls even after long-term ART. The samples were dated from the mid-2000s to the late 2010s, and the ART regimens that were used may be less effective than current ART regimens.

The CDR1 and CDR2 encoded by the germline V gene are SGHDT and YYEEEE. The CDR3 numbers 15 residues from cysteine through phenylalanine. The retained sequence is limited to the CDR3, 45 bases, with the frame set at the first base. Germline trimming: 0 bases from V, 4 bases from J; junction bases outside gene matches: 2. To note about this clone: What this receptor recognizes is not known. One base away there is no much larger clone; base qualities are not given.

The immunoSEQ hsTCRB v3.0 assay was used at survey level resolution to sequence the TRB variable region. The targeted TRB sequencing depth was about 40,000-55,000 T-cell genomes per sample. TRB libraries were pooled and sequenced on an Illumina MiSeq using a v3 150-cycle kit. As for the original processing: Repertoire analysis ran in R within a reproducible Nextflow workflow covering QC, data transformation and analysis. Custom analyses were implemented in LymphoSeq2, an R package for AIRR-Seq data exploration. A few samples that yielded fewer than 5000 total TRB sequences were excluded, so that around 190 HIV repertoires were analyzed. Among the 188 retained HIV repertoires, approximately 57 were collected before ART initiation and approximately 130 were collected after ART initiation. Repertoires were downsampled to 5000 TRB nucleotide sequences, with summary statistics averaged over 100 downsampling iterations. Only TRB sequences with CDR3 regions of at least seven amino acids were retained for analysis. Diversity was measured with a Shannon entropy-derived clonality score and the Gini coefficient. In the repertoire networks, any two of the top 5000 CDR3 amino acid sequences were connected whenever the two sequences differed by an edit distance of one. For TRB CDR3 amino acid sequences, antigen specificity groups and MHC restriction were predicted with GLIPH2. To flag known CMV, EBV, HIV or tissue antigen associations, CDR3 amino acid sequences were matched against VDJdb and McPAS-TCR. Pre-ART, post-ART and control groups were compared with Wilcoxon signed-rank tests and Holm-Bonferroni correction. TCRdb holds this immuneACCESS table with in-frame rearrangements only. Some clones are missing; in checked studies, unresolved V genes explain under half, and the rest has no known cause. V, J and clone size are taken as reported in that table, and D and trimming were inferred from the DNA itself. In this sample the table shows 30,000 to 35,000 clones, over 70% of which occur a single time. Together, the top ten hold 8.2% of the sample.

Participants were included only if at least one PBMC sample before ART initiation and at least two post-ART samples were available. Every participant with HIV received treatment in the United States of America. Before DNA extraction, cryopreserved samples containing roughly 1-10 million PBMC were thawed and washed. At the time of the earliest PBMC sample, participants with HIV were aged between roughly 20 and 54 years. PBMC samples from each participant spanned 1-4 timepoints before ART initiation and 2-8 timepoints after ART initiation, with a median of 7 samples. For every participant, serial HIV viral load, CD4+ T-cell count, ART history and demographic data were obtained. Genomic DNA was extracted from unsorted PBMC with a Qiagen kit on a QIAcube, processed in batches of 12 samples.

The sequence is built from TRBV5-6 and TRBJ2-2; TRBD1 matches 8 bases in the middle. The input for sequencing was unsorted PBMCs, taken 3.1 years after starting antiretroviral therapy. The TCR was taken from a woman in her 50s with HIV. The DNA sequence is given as TGTGCCAGCAGCTTGGGGACAGGGTTCACCGGGGAGCTGTTTTTT. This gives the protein CASSLGTGFTGELFF.